This entry lists 11 T cell receptor beta chains sequenced from one sample in a study of Graves' ophthalmopathy and Graves' hyperthyroidism. Transcripts of RNA were the source for amplifying TCR beta CDR3 regions. HTBI primers were employed in first-round RT-PCR, then a second-round multiplex PCR followed. TCRdb redid the calling of the multiplex PCR reads with MiXCR, one entry per CDR3 protein. Of under 800,000 distinct CDR3 sequences in the sample, 20% to 25% were seen once. Material: peripheral blood. These receptor sequences come from a young woman with stable Graves' hyperthyroidism. Some clones in this sample may be carry-over from other donors' samples.

This clonotype was counted ten times or more. The genes are TRBV6-1 and TRBJ2-7, with 7 bases fitting TRBD2. Germline values: CDR1 MNHNS, CDR2 SASEGT. This CDR3 has 15 amino acids. The J segment lost 0 bases and the V segment lost 7 bases, leaving 9 bases of the junction unmatched. The CDR3 DNA follows: TGTGCCAGCAATCCCCGGGGGGAGAGCTCCTACGAGCAGTACTTC. This codes for CASNPRGESSYEQYF.

This clonotype was seen more than once but under ten times. The chain uses TRBV7-9 and TRBJ2-7, with a possible D match to TRBD1 (5 bases). The V gene's germline CDR1 is SEHNR and CDR2 FQNEAQ (reference sequence). The V and J ends lost 7 bases and 5 bases respectively, with 15 bases between them. The CDR3 extends over 13 amino acids. The CDR3 DNA is TGTGCCAGCATGGAACTACTACAGGACGAGCAGTACTTC. Amino acid sequence: CASMELLQDEQYF. Complete variable domain (other parts from reference TRBV7-9 and TRBJ2-7): DTGVSQNPRHKITKRGQNVTFRCDPISEHNRLYWYRQTLGQGPEFLTYFQNEAQLEKSRLLSDRFSAERPKGSFSTLEIQRTEQGDSAMYLCASMELLQDEQYFGPGTRLTVT.

This clonotype was seen many times. The chain combines TRBV29-1 with TRBJ2-5; D possibly corresponds to TRBD1 (6 bases). The CDR3 is 12 residues long. Trimming shortened V by 5 bases and J by 2 bases, and 9 bases separated the two germline ends. Germline loops: CDR1 SQVTM, CDR2 ANQGSEA. Here the CDR3 reads CSVLQGQETQYF. The CDR3 DNA reads TGCAGCGTTCTACAGGGTCAAGAGACCCAGTACTTC.

This rearrangement joins TRBV6-1 to TRBJ2-7; the D is unclear. Looked up from germline, CDR1 is MNHNS and CDR2 is SASEGT. The CDR3 is 12 residues long. V was clipped by 4 bases and J by 7 bases, with 11 bases between them. CDR3 region: CASSVRVGEQYF. CDR3 DNA: TGTGCCAGCAGTGTTAGGGTTGGGGAGCAGTACTTC.

This clonotype was counted a few times. The rearrangement uses TRBV6-5 and TRBJ1-1, with TRBD1 identical over 9 bases. The J segment lost 13 bases and the V segment lost 3 bases, leaving 6 bases of the junction unmatched. The CDR3 has 12 residues. CDR1 MNHEY and CDR2 SVGAGI come from the germline V gene. The CDR3 region is CASSYSRDRVFF. The CDR3 region has the DNA TGTGCCAGCAGTTATTCCCGGGACAGGGTTTTCTTT.

This clonotype showed up many times. V is TRBV5-1 and J is TRBJ2-2, with 8 bases identical to TRBD1. CDR3 length: 15 amino acids. With 2 bases clipped from V and 4 bases from J, the junction kept 4 bases outside the gene matches. In germline, CDR1 is SGHRS, CDR2 YFSETQ. The CDR3 protein is CASSLGQGGTGELFF. The CDR3 nucleotides are TGCGCCAGCAGCTTAGGACAGGGAGGCACCGGGGAGCTGTTTTTT.

This clonotype has a count of ten or more. V usage is TRBV6-1 and J usage is TRBJ2-7, with 10 positions matching TRBD2. CDR1 is MNHNS and CDR2 is SASEGT in the germline V gene. V gave up 4 bases and J gave up 5 bases; unmatched junction bases: 8. The CDR3 spans 15 residues. The CDR3 loop is CASSGESGGAHEQYF. In DNA, the CDR3 is TGTGCCAGCAGTGGAGAAAGCGGGGGGGCCCACGAGCAGTACTTC.

As regards this clonotype: This could be a read error, since a much larger clone is one nucleotide away. The rearrangement uses TRBV6-1 and TRBJ1-1; TRBD1 agrees at 7 bases. Looked up from germline, CDR1 is MNHNS and CDR2 is SASEGT. CDR3 length: 14 amino acids. The CDR3 loop reads CASTKRGTDTEALF. Written as DNA, the CDR3 is TGTGCCAGCACCAAACGGGGGACAGACACTGAAGCTTTGTTT.

This clonotype was seen only a few times. The V and J genes are TRBV12-3 or TRBV12-4 and TRBJ2-7, with unresolved D. V gave up 5 bases and J gave up 5 bases, with 19 bases separating them. The CDR3 has 15 residues. The CDR3 is CASSPPRTVWDEQYF. The CDR3 coding sequence is TGTGCCAGCAGTCCCCCGCGAACGGTCTGGGACGAGCAGTACTTC.

At least ten counts were recorded for this clonotype. This chain uses TRBV13 with TRBJ2-7, with 8 bases identical to TRBD1. Germline CDR1 and CDR2: PRHDT and FYEKMQ (reference sequence). Trimming at V came to 5 bases and at J to 6 bases, leaving 6 bases not matched to a gene. CDR3 length: 13 amino acids. The CDR3 reads CASSTGQGGEQYF. CDR3 DNA sequence: TGTGCCAGCAGCACCGGACAGGGCGGCGAGCAGTACTTC.

The genes are TRBV4-2 and TRBJ1-5; 8 nucleotides align to TRBD1. J gave up 0 bases and V 5 bases, and 12 bases lay outside the gene matches. The V gene's germline CDR1 is LGHNA and CDR2 YNFKEQ. The CDR3 sequence is 18 residues long. CDR3 nucleotides: TGTGCCAGCAGCGCCGACAGGGGAGGGACGCATAGCAATCAGCCCCAGCATTTT. This encodes CASSADRGGTHSNQPQHF.